The clone carrying this T cell receptor beta chain was counted a few times. Its antigen remains unidentified. The authors ran a second PCR of 7 to 11 cycles using a sample-barcoded 5' primer and a J-beta primer mix. From each sample, at least 3 million paired-end reads containing CDR3 were obtained. A single record per CDR3 protein comes from TCRdb applying MiXCR to the 5' RACE reads. The sample lists 730,000 or so distinct CDR3 sequences, 35% to 45% occurring once. The source of the sample is a study of blood T cells in healthy people across ages. Study-level points and caveats: Nothing was known about donor CMV status, and this possibly confounded expanded clonotype changes. Measured against age, TCR beta diversity per million T cells decreased in a roughly linear manner.

V trimming: 7 bases; J trimming: 4 bases; junction bases outside the gene matches: 16. The CDR3 runs 18 residues. CDR1 and CDR2 from the germline V gene are KGHDR and SFDVKD. The TCR originated in a woman in her sixties in good health. The chain couples TRBV24-1 to TRBJ2-1, with TRBD1 identical over 9 bases. Input material: blood. DNA of the CDR3: TGTGCCACCAGCCCACCCGGGACAGGGATCGGGGGATACAATGAGCAGTTCTTC. This codes for CATSPPGTGIGGYNEQFF.